Following are 22 T cell receptor beta chains from one sample sequenced in a study of T-cell reconstitution after alpha-beta-depleted transplantation in children (dated by TCRdb to the mid-2010s). Library method: PCR. Sequenced using an Illumina HiSeq 2500. TCR libraries were prepared with molecular barcoding, using unique molecular identifiers to normalize TCRbeta repertoire quantification. TCRdb reran the public reads through fastp at Q25 and MiXCR, keeping productive beta chains. Each entry is one CDR3 protein sequence, shown with its most common DNA and genes. Recorded for this sample are 540,000 or so distinct CDR3 sequences; about 21% of them occurred a single time. 13% to 15% of the sample is held by the ten biggest clonotypes. According to the study, the label for this sample's treatment or condition signals: allogeneic hematopoietic cell transplantation with graft depleted of TCRalphabeta T cells and CD19 B cells.

The sequences come from PBMCs, mostly from graft donor cells, collected 360 days after TCRalphabeta/CD19-depleted stem cell transplant. All receptors come from a boy younger than two who had a stem cell transplant for acute myeloid leukemia, so the T cells may come from the graft donor.

This clonotype has at least ten counts. This chain joins TRBV7-2 and TRBJ2-7, with 8 bases aligning to TRBD2. Germline CDR1 SGHTA, CDR2 FQGNSA. V lost 5 bases to trimming and J lost 5 bases; unmatched junction nucleotides: 8. The CDR3 runs to 14 residues. CDR3 amino acids: CASSPGGFVHEQYV. CDR3 in DNA: TGTGCCAGCAGCCCGGGAGGGTTCGTCCACGAGCAGTACGTC.

This clonotype was counted many times. The chain has TRBV20-1 and TRBJ1-2, with TRBD1 matching 7 bases. This CDR3 is built from 13 residues. Germline V gives CDR1 DFQATT, CDR2 SNEGSKA (reference sequence). V lost 0 bases and J lost 7; bases outside the gene matches: 5. CDR3 DNA sequence: TGCAGTGCTAGAGATGAGGGGGCGGGTGGCTACACCTTC. Translation: CSARDEGAGGYTF.

In its sample, this clonotype was seen many times. V is TRBV6-5 and J is TRBJ1-2, with TRBD1 matching 10 bases. This CDR3 has 15 amino acids. Germline V gene lookup returns CDR1 MNHEY and CDR2 SVGAGI. Losses at the gene ends were 2 bases for V and 8 bases for J; bases not matched to a gene: 8. The CDR3 nucleotides read TGTGCCAGCAGTTACAGCGGGACAGGGGCGGAAGGCTACACCTTC. This sequence encodes CASSYSGTGAEGYTF.

The rearrangement links TRBV20-1 to TRBJ2-4; a weak D match, TRBD2 (5 bases). Deletions cut 3 bases from V and 0 bases from J, with 9 bases between. The CDR3 consists of 14 residues. The germline gives CDR1 DFQATT, CDR2 SNEGSKA (reference sequence). DNA for the CDR3: TGCAGTGCTAGTGGCGGACTAGCCAAAAACATTCAGTACTTC. It specifies CSASGGLAKNIQYF.

The V call is TRBV7-2, the J call TRBJ2-1; TRBD2 matches at 10 bases. Germline V lookup: CDR1 SGHTA, CDR2 FQGNSA. The CDR3 is 17 amino acids. With 0 bases clipped from V and 2 bases from J, the junction kept 4 bases outside the gene matches. This CDR3 is CASSLAVLAGAYNEQFF. As DNA, the CDR3 is TGTGCCAGCAGCTTAGCGGTGCTAGCGGGAGCCTACAATGAGCAGTTCTTC.

The V and J genes are TRBV5-1 and TRBJ2-7; 7 bases fit TRBD1. Germline-derived CDR1 and CDR2 are SGHRS and YFSETQ. The CDR3 sequence is 11 residues long. Germline trimming cut 5 bases from V and 7 bases from J; bases unmatched to any gene: 3. CDR3 protein: CASRTGQEQYV. The CDR3 DNA sequence: TGCGCCAGCAGGACAGGGCAAGAGCAGTACGTC.

V is TRBV10-1 and J is TRBJ2-3, with D hard to call. CDR3 length: 15 residues. The germline CDR1 and CDR2 sequences are WNHNN and SYGVQD (reference sequence). The V and J ends lost 3 bases and 7 bases respectively, with 17 bases between them. CDR3 region: CASSEGIQGSNTQYF. The DNA for the CDR3 is TGCGCCAGCAGTGAAGGAATCCAAGGTTCAAATACGCAGTATTTT.

The rearrangement uses TRBV6-2 or TRBV6-3 and TRBJ2-1, with D perhaps TRBD1 (6 bases). The V end was cut by 5 bases, the J end by 6 bases, with 14 bases between. Germline V gives CDR1 MNHEY, CDR2 SVGEGT. The CDR3 has 14 amino acids. CDR3: CASSQQGFSNEQFF. DNA of the CDR3: TGTGCCAGCAGTCAACAGGGTTTCAGCAATGAGCAGTTCTTC.

Comment on this clonotype: A read error is possible here, since a much larger clone lies one base away. J is TRBJ2-3 and V is TRBV20-1, with 10 bases aligning to TRBD2. V gave up 5 bases and J gave up 9 bases; unmatched junction bases: 11. The CDR3 sequence is 14 residues long. Germline assignment: CDR1 DFQATT and CDR2 SNEGSKA (reference sequence). The CDR3 here is CSARGLAWVWTQYF. The CDR3 coding sequence is TGCAGTGCTCGGGGACTAGCGTGGGTCTGGACGCAGTATTTT.

This clonotype has a handful of counts. The chain links TRBV5-1 to TRBJ1-2; D remains ambiguous. V lost 4 bases and J lost 7, with 8 bases in between. The CDR3 loop spans 11 amino acids. CDR1 and CDR2 (germline): SGHRS, YFSETQ. The CDR3 here is CASSDTVGYTF. The CDR3 DNA reads TGCGCCAGCAGCGACACGGTTGGCTACACCTTC.

This clonotype was picked up a small number of times. The V and J genes are TRBV11-2 and TRBJ2-7; 8 nucleotides line up with TRBD1. V was pared by 4 bases and J by 0 bases, with 5 bases of the junction left unmatched. In germline, CDR1 is SGHAT, CDR2 FQNNGV. The CDR3 contains 15 residues. The DNA for the CDR3 is TGTGCCAGCAGCTACGCGACAGGGGCCTCCTACGAGCAGTACTTC. Its translation is CASSYATGASYEQYF.

Many counts were recorded for this clonotype. The V gene is TRBV11-2, the J gene TRBJ1-3; 7 positions agree with TRBD1. The V gene's germline CDR1 is SGHAT and CDR2 FQNNGV. V shed 5 bases, J shed 4 bases, and the junction held 5 bases outside the gene matches. The CDR3 consists of 14 residues. As DNA, the CDR3 is TGTGCCAGCAGCCGACAGGGTTTGGGAAACACCATATATTTT. Residues: CASSRQGLGNTIYF. Supplemented by reference TRBV11-2 and TRBJ1-3, the full variable domain reads EAGVAQSPRYKIIEKRQSVAFWCNPISGHATLYWYQQILGQGPKLLIQFQNNGVVDDSQLPKDRFSAERLKGVDSTLKIQPAKLEDSAVYLCASSRQGLGNTIYFGEGSWLTVV.

This clonotype was counted between two and nine times. The chain couples TRBV12-3 or TRBV12-4 to TRBJ2-7; D is uncertain. The CDR3 covers 15 residues. V was trimmed by 4 bases and J by 7 bases, leaving 20 bases between them. The CDR3 sequence: CASSSLVRPIGEQYF. As DNA, the CDR3 is TGTGCCAGCAGTTCTCTCGTCCGACCCATAGGGGAGCAGTACTTC.

V and J are TRBV12-3 or TRBV12-4 and TRBJ1-3; D is ambiguous. This CDR3 region has 17 residues. With 2 bases removed from V and 0 bases from J, the gap between germline ends came to 14 bases. The CDR3 spells CASSLSLGGLSGNTIYF. The CDR3 DNA follows: TGTGCCAGCAGTTTATCGTTGGGCGGTCTCTCTGGAAACACCATATATTTT.

A few counts support this clonotype. The gene calls are TRBV9 and TRBJ1-4; D is undetermined. Trimming removed 0 bases from V and 0 bases from J, with 6 bases in between. There are 15 residues in the CDR3. The germline CDR1 and CDR2 sequences are SGDLS and YYNGEE. The CDR3 DNA is TGTGCCAGCAGCGTAGGTCGGACAACTAATGAAAAACTGTTTTTT. Its translation is CASSVGRTTNEKLFF.

This clonotype was counted many times. The rearrangement links TRBV12-3 or TRBV12-4 to TRBJ2-4; D gene ambiguous. The length of the CDR3 is 13 residues. V lost 1 base and J lost 8, with 9 bases in between. In nucleotides, the CDR3 is TGTGCCAGCAGTTTAGTACGTCCCGACATTCAGTACTTC. Encoded protein: CASSLVRPDIQYF.

The V call is TRBV12-3 or TRBV12-4, the J call TRBJ2-2; D is unclear. Deletions cut 1 base from V and 1 base from J, with 10 bases between. The CDR3 contains 16 residues. CDR3 nucleotide sequence: TGTGCCAGCAGTTTAGGCCACCTACAGAACACCGGGGAGCTGTTTTTT. Protein: CASSLGHLQNTGELFF.

This clonotype was picked up a small number of times. The rearrangement uses TRBV10-3 and TRBJ2-4, with TRBD2 identical over 7 bases. The CDR3 has 12 amino acids. V was pared by 9 bases and J by 5 bases, with 4 bases of the junction left unmatched. The V gene's germline CDR1 is ENHRY and CDR2 SYGVKD. This chain's CDR3 is CAIRGEENIQYF. The CDR3 DNA sequence: TGTGCCATACGGGGGGAGGAAAACATTCAGTACTTC.

This clonotype was seen just once. This rearrangement joins TRBV5-1 to TRBJ2-3, with 7 positions matching TRBD1. CDR3 length: 14 amino acids. V lost 5 bases, J lost 0 bases, and 3 bases stayed unmatched. Germline assignment: CDR1 SGHRS and CDR2 YFSETQ. CDR3 protein: CASRQGTSTDTQYF. CDR3 nucleotide sequence: TGCGCCAGCAGACAGGGGACCAGCACAGATACGCAGTATTTT.

This clonotype has at least ten counts. The gene calls are TRBV12-3 or TRBV12-4 and TRBJ2-6; 8 bases map to TRBD1. Trimming removed 3 bases from V and 2 bases from J; junction bases left unmatched: 9. The CDR3 is 18 residues long. CDR3 region: CASSFLGQGNTGANVLTF. In nucleotides, the CDR3 is TGTGCCAGCAGTTTCCTCGGACAGGGCAATACTGGGGCCAACGTCCTGACTTTC.

The sample holds a few counts of this clonotype. The chain is built from TRBV2 and TRBJ2-2; 9 bases line up with TRBD1. CDR1 SNHLY and CDR2 FYNNEI come from the germline V gene. The CDR3 spans 18 residues. V was clipped by 4 bases and J by 0 bases; unmatched bases: 9. The CDR3 DNA reads as TGTGCCAGCAGTGTACCCTTGGGGGACAGGGCGAACACCGGGGAGCTGTTTTTT. Encoded protein: CASSVPLGDRANTGELFF.

The J gene is TRBJ1-2, the V gene TRBV27, with a possible D match to TRBD1 (5 bases). CDR1 is MNHEY and CDR2 is SMNVEV in the germline V gene (reference sequence). The CDR3 runs 12 residues. V was pared by 7 bases and J by 6 bases, with 12 bases between. CDR3 DNA sequence: TGTGCCAGCAAGGGGAGCGCCCATGGCTACACCTTC. As protein: CASKGSAHGYTF.